Listed here are 10 T cell receptor beta chains from one sample, sequenced in a study of shared clonotypes between healthy human individuals. The method was immunoSEQ multiplex PCR; TCRdb's version includes in-frame clones alone and lacks a portion of them. The sample shows about 490,000 clones, roughly 85% of them seen only once. Sequenced: PBMCs. The receptors stem from a woman aged 35 to 49 in good health. Some clones in this sample may be carry-over from other donors' samples.

This chain uses TRBV5-1 with TRBJ2-1; no reliable D call. CDR1 and CDR2 (germline): SGHRS, YFSETQ. Between the trimmed V and J ends, which lost 0 bases and 1 base, there was a span of 8 bases. This CDR3 spans 15 amino acids. The CDR3 sequence is CASSLVAVSYNEQFF. CDR3 in DNA: TGCGCCAGCAGCTTGGTAGCAGTTTCCTACAATGAGCAGTTCTTC.

This clone was found a few times. This chain uses TRBV5-4 with TRBJ2-1, with 12 nucleotides matching TRBD1. Germline V lookup: CDR1 SGHNT, CDR2 YYREEE (reference sequence). CDR3 length equals 17 residues. V lost 1 base to trimming and J lost 12 bases; unmatched junction nucleotides: 14. DNA of the CDR3: TGTGCCAGCAGCTTGCCCTTTGGGGGACAGGGGGCTGAGGGGCAGTTCTTC. Its translation: CASSLPFGGQGAEGQFF.

V and J are TRBV18 and TRBJ2-3; TRBD1 might be the D (6 bases). CDR3 length equals 15 residues. V was cut by 3 bases and J by 0 bases, with 10 bases left in between. CDR1 is KGHSH and CDR2 is LQKENI in the germline V gene. CDR3 sequence: CASSPLQGSTDTQYF. CDR3 nucleotides: TGTGCCAGCTCACCGCTACAGGGAAGCACAGATACGCAGTATTTT.

This clone occurred a few times. The chain uses TRBV9 and TRBJ1-1; TRBD1 might be the D (5 bases). The V end was cut by 1 base, the J end by 1 base, with 11 bases between. Germline V gene data show CDR1 as SGDLS and CDR2 as YYNGEE. The CDR3 is 15 residues long. The chain's CDR3 is CASSVYQGRNTEAFF. The CDR3 nucleotides are TGTGCCAGCAGCGTATATCAGGGACGGAACACTGAAGCTTTCTTT.

As regards this clone: At one end the junction does not follow the germline gene, possibly because of a read error. The rearrangement joins TRBV15 to TRBJ2-3; D perhaps matches TRBD2 (5 bases). From germline, CDR1 is LNHNV and CDR2 YYDKDF (reference sequence). The CDR3 consists of 16 residues. CDR3 DNA sequence: TGTGCCACCAGCAGAGATAGAGGGTTTGTCACAGATACGCAATATTTT. It yields the protein CATSRDRGFVTDTQYF.

V and J are TRBV5-8 and TRBJ1-1; 8 bases fit TRBD1. Germline CDR1 is SGHTS and CDR2 is YDEGEE. This CDR3 spans 14 amino acids. V trimming: 1 base; J trimming: 7 bases; junction bases outside the gene matches: 6. CDR3 region: CASSLTGTGGEAFF. The CDR3 region has the DNA TGTGCCAGCAGCTTGACCGGGACAGGAGGTGAAGCTTTCTTT.

In the case of this clone: The sample holds other DNA sequences that translate to the same CDR3. The chain has TRBV19 and TRBJ2-7, with 10 bases fitting TRBD2. Trimming at V came to 5 bases and at J to 2 bases, leaving 6 bases not matched to a gene. Looked up from germline, CDR1 is LNHDA and CDR2 is SQIVND (reference sequence). The CDR3 consists of 15 residues. This CDR3 reads CASSSRTSGTYEQYF. DNA for the CDR3: TGTGCCAGTAGTTCAAGGACTAGCGGAACCTACGAGCAGTACTTC.

V is TRBV7-9 and J is TRBJ2-7, with 13 bases matching TRBD2. CDR1 SEHNR and CDR2 FQNEAQ come from the germline V gene (reference sequence). Trimming cost V 4 bases and J 3 bases; bases outside gene matches: 15. The CDR3 spans 19 residues. The CDR3 spells CASSYRTTSGRASGYEQYF. The DNA of the CDR3 is TGTGCCAGCAGCTACCGCACCACTAGCGGGAGGGCCTCAGGCTACGAGCAGTACTTC. Supplemented by reference TRBV7-9 and TRBJ2-7, the full variable domain reads DTGVSQNPRHKITKRGQNVTFRCDPISEHNRLYWYRQTLGQGPEFLTYFQNEAQLEKSRLLSDRFSAERPKGSFSTLEIQRTEQGDSAMYLCASSYRTTSGRASGYEQYFGPGTRLTVT.

The rearrangement joins TRBV5-1 to TRBJ2-5; D gene ambiguous. The J call is doubtful: the DNA matches TRBJ2-7 better. Per germline, CDR1 SGHRS and CDR2 YFSETQ. This CDR3 region has 13 residues. In DNA form, the CDR3 reads TGCGCCAGCAGCTTGGGCCCCCACTACGAGCAGTACTTC. Translation gives CASSLGPHYEQYF.

This chain's CDR3 is CASTPGPGGAYEQYF. The DNA for the CDR3 is TGTGCCAGCACCCCGGGCCCGGGAGGAGCCTACGAGCAGTACTTC. J is TRBJ2-7 and V is TRBV27; 7 positions agree with TRBD2. V shed 7 bases and J 2 bases; nucleotides not matched to a gene: 11. Germline V gives CDR1 MNHEY, CDR2 SMNVEV (reference sequence). The CDR3 consists of 15 residues.